This T cell receptor beta chain was sequenced in a study of PD-L1 blockade in urothelial cancer. Per the germline V gene, CDR1 is SGDLS and CDR2 is YYNGEE. V gave up 3 bases and J gave up 0 bases, with 5 bases separating them. The CDR3 runs 13 residues. Data came from immunoSEQ multiplex PCR; TCRdb stores just in-frame clones and leaves some out. The table lists roughly 45,000 clones, 85% to 90% of them singletons. Sequenced here: PBMCs, sampled around atezolizumab (anti-PD-L1) treatment. The chain employs TRBV9 and TRBJ2-3; tentatively, D is TRBD2 (5 bases). This TCR was recovered from a woman aged 55-70 years with urothelial cancer. The CDR3 loop reads CASSGTSTDTQYF. Written as DNA, the CDR3 is TGTGCCAGCAGCGGGACTAGCACAGATACGCAGTATTTT.